These T cell receptor beta chains were read from a single sample in a study of T cell repertoires in cytomegalovirus infection. TCRdb fed the reads into MiXCR, producing one record per CDR3 protein. This sample carries roughly 500,000 distinct CDR3 sequences, 15% to 20% of them seen once, and the ten largest clones take roughly 25%. The sample consisted of CD8+ T cells from PBMCs. The receptors shown here come from a human donor in good health (CMV status not recorded). Some clones in this sample may be carry-over from other donors' samples. Each CDR3 is given with its conserved first and last residue. Fields, in order: D gene, V gene, clone size, J gene, CDR3 DNA, CDR3 protein. A D gene is named only where the DNA matches it firmly. Size is stated for part of the rows, as once, few or many counts, or as a class when the clone is expanded.

D gene: -; V gene: TRBV9; clone size: -; J gene: TRBJ1-1; CDR3 DNA: TGTGCCAGCAGCGTAGAGAACGATGAAGCTTTCTTT; CDR3 protein: CASSVENDEAFF
D gene: -; V gene: TRBV6-1; clone size: many; J gene: TRBJ2-7; CDR3 DNA: TGTGCCAGCAGACTCAGGGTCGGAGAATACGAGCAGTACTTC; CDR3 protein: CASRLRVGEYEQYF
D gene: -; V gene: TRBV27; clone size: many; J gene: TRBJ2-7; CDR3 DNA: TGTGCCAGCAGGACGGGAGTAACCTACGAGCAGTACTTC; CDR3 protein: CASRTGVTYEQYF
D gene: -; V gene: TRBV20-1; clone size: few; J gene: TRBJ1-1; CDR3 DNA: TGCAGTGCTAGGGCAGCCAGGTTGGCGAACACTGAAGCTTTCTTT; CDR3 protein: CSARAARLANTEAFF
D gene: -; V gene: TRBV10-2; clone size: many; J gene: TRBJ1-1; CDR3 DNA: TGCGCCAGCAGGACCGGGACGCTATCCGGAGTTGAAGCTTTCTTT; CDR3 protein: CASRTGTLSGVEAFF
D gene: -; V gene: TRBV7-3; clone size: many; J gene: TRBJ2-3; CDR3 DNA: TGTGCCAGCAGCTTTAGGGGATCGGGGACAGATACGCAGTATTTT; CDR3 protein: CASSFRGSGTDTQYF
D gene: TRBD1; V gene: TRBV7-3; clone size: many; J gene: TRBJ2-1; CDR3 DNA: TGTGCCAGCAGCTCCAAACAGGGGAAATCCGGCAATGAGCAGTTCTTC; CDR3 protein: CASSSKQGKSGNEQFF
D gene: TRBD2; V gene: TRBV24-1; clone size: -; J gene: TRBJ2-1; CDR3 DNA: TGTGCCACCAGTGATCTCACAACTAGCGGGAGGGCCCGCGAGCAGTTCTTC; CDR3 protein: CATSDLTTSGRAREQFF
D gene: -; V gene: TRBV15; clone size: -; J gene: TRBJ1-1; CDR3 DNA: TGTGCCACCAGCACTGGGACGGAAGCCATGAACACTGAAGCTTTCTTT; CDR3 protein: CATSTGTEAMNTEAFF
D gene: -; V gene: TRBV5-5; clone size: -; J gene: TRBJ2-1; CDR3 DNA: TGTGCCAGCAGCTTGGGAAGGGGGAGGGGGATGTATGAGCAGTTCTTC; CDR3 protein: CASSLGRGRGMYEQFF
D gene: -; V gene: TRBV30; clone size: -; J gene: TRBJ1-2; CDR3 DNA: TGTGCCTGGAGTGCGGACGGCTATGGCTACACCTTC; CDR3 protein: CAWSADGYGYTF
D gene: TRBD1; V gene: TRBV27; clone size: many; J gene: TRBJ1-5; CDR3 DNA: TGTGCCAGCAGTTTTCTCGGACAGGGCAATCAGCCCCAGCATTTT; CDR3 protein: CASSFLGQGNQPQHF
D gene: -; V gene: TRBV7-7; clone size: many; J gene: TRBJ2-3; CDR3 DNA: TGTGCCAGCAGCGCCCGCGTTGGCACAGATACGCAGTATTTT; CDR3 protein: CASSARVGTDTQYF
D gene: TRBD2; V gene: TRBV10-2; clone size: many; J gene: TRBJ2-3; CDR3 DNA: TGCGCCAGCAGTTATTCCGGGACTAAAGGTTCATATACGCAGTATTTT; CDR3 protein: CASSYSGTKGSYTQYF
D gene: -; V gene: TRBV19; clone size: few; J gene: TRBJ2-6; CDR3 DNA: TGTGCCAGTAGGGGTGCAAGCTCTGGGGCCAACGTCCTGACTTTC; CDR3 protein: CASRGASSGANVLTF
D gene: TRBD2; V gene: TRBV14; clone size: -; J gene: TRBJ2-7; CDR3 DNA: TGTGCCAGCAGCCCCGGGCTAGCGGGAGCTTTTTCCTACGAGCAGTACTTC; CDR3 protein: CASSPGLAGAFSYEQYF
D gene: -; V gene: TRBV29-1; clone size: many; J gene: TRBJ2-1; CDR3 DNA: TGCAGCGTTGGCCGGGACAGCCCCTTGGAGGGGCAGTTCTTC; CDR3 protein: CSVGRDSPLEGQFF
D gene: -; V gene: TRBV5-4; clone size: -; J gene: TRBJ1-1; CDR3 DNA: TGTGCCAGCAGCCAAGACAGGATAAACACTGAAGCTTTCTTT; CDR3 protein: CASSQDRINTEAFF
D gene: -; V gene: TRBV7-8; clone size: many; J gene: TRBJ1-5; CDR3 DNA: TGTGCCAGCAGCTTAGGAACAGAACCCCAGCATTTT; CDR3 protein: CASSLGTEPQHF
D gene: TRBD1; V gene: TRBV27; clone size: -; J gene: TRBJ2-2; CDR3 DNA: TGTGCCACCGCGGCCACAGGGGATCCCGGGGAGCTGTTTTTT; CDR3 protein: CATAATGDPGELFF
D gene: TRBD1; V gene: TRBV19; clone size: many; J gene: TRBJ2-3; CDR3 DNA: TGTGCCAGTAGTTCTCACCGGGACAGGGGGGAAGATACGCAGTATTTT; CDR3 protein: CASSSHRDRGEDTQYF
D gene: TRBD2; V gene: TRBV12-3/TRBV12-4; clone size: -; J gene: TRBJ2-5; CDR3 DNA: TGTGCCAGCAGGCACCGACTAGCGGGAGGGCCCCAAGAGACCCAGTACTTC; CDR3 protein: CASRHRLAGGPQETQYF
D gene: -; V gene: TRBV11-2; clone size: -; J gene: TRBJ2-7; CDR3 DNA: TGTGCCAGCAGCTTAGTAGGGGACTTGGACGAGCAGTACTTC; CDR3 protein: CASSLVGDLDEQYF
D gene: TRBD1; V gene: TRBV6-1; clone size: many; J gene: TRBJ1-1; CDR3 DNA: TGTGCCAGCAGTGAAACAGGGGGCAGGACTGAAGCTTTCTTT; CDR3 protein: CASSETGGRTEAFF
D gene: TRBD1; V gene: TRBV7-9; clone size: -; J gene: TRBJ2-7; CDR3 DNA: TGTGCCAGCAGCTTCCACAGGGGGCGGAACTCCTACGAGCAGTACTTC; CDR3 protein: CASSFHRGRNSYEQYF
D gene: -; V gene: TRBV27; clone size: -; J gene: TRBJ2-5; CDR3 DNA: TGTGCCAGCAGTATATGGGGCCCGGGGCAAGAGACCCAGTACTTC; CDR3 protein: CASSIWGPGQETQYF
D gene: TRBD2; V gene: TRBV29-1; clone size: few; J gene: TRBJ2-1; CDR3 DNA: TGCAGCGTTGGGGGGACTAGCGGACACAATGAGCAGTTCTTC; CDR3 protein: CSVGGTSGHNEQFF
D gene: -; V gene: TRBV6-5; clone size: many; J gene: TRBJ1-4; CDR3 DNA: TGTGCCAGCAGTTCAGGGAGGTTGGGGGCAACTAATGAAAAACTGTTTTTT; CDR3 protein: CASSSGRLGATNEKLFF
D gene: TRBD1; V gene: TRBV27; clone size: -; J gene: TRBJ1-6; CDR3 DNA: TGTGCCAGCAGAATCGGACAGGGGACTTTACCCCTCCACTTT; CDR3 protein: CASRIGQGTLPLHF
D gene: -; V gene: TRBV15; clone size: few; J gene: TRBJ2-7; CDR3 DNA: TGTGCCACCAGCAGAGATGGTTCAGAAGGGGCCGAGCAGTACTTC; CDR3 protein: CATSRDGSEGAEQYF
D gene: -; V gene: TRBV30; clone size: few; J gene: TRBJ2-1; CDR3 DNA: TGTGCCTGGAGTATGGGGCGGAATGAGCAGTTCTTC; CDR3 protein: CAWSMGRNEQFF
D gene: TRBD1; V gene: TRBV28; clone size: -; J gene: TRBJ2-4; CDR3 DNA: TGTGCCAGCCGTTTAGAGAGGGGGCTTAACATTCAGTACTTC; CDR3 protein: CASRLERGLNIQYF
D gene: -; V gene: TRBV13; clone size: -; J gene: TRBJ1-5; CDR3 DNA: TGTGCCAGCAGCTTAGGCGGTCCTGGAGGGGTTCGGAATCAGCCCCAGCATTTT; CDR3 protein: CASSLGGPGGVRNQPQHF
D gene: -; V gene: TRBV6-6; clone size: -; J gene: TRBJ2-1; CDR3 DNA: TGTGCCAACAGCCTTCGGGACACCTACAATGAGCAGTTCTTC; CDR3 protein: CANSLRDTYNEQFF
D gene: -; V gene: TRBV7-9; clone size: many; J gene: TRBJ2-5; CDR3 DNA: TGTGCCAGCAGCCCTATATTACTAGAACATCAAGAGACCCAGTACTTC; CDR3 protein: CASSPILLEHQETQYF
D gene: -; V gene: TRBV20-1; clone size: -; J gene: TRBJ1-1; CDR3 DNA: TGCAGTGCTAGTTTCGAAGGGTTAGACTGGTCGAACACTGAAGCTTTCTTT; CDR3 protein: CSASFEGLDWSNTEAFF
D gene: -; V gene: TRBV7-9; clone size: few; J gene: TRBJ2-1; CDR3 DNA: TGTGCCAGCCCACCAGAAGGGGGGGGAGTAGCGGGCTTGTGGAATGAGCAGTTCTTC; CDR3 protein: CASPPEGGGVAGLWNEQFF
D gene: -; V gene: TRBV18; clone size: -; J gene: TRBJ2-1; CDR3 DNA: TGTGCCAGCCATGATCAAGCCAATGAGCAGTTCTTC; CDR3 protein: CASHDQANEQFF
D gene: TRBD2; V gene: TRBV13; clone size: few; J gene: TRBJ2-1; CDR3 DNA: TGTGCCAGCAGCTTATGGAAGGCGGGGGGCAACAATGAGCAGTTCTTC; CDR3 protein: CASSLWKAGGNNEQFF
D gene: -; V gene: TRBV3-1; clone size: -; J gene: TRBJ1-1; CDR3 DNA: TGTGCCAGCAGCCAGGTACAACGACAGAAAGCTTTCTTT; CDR3 protein: CASSQVQRQKAFF
D gene: -; V gene: TRBV28; clone size: -; J gene: TRBJ2-3; CDR3 DNA: TGTGCCAGCAGTGGGAGACTAGAAGATACGCAGTATTTT; CDR3 protein: CASSGRLEDTQYF
D gene: TRBD2; V gene: TRBV10-2; clone size: -; J gene: TRBJ2-5; CDR3 DNA: TGCGCCAGCAGTGAGTCGATAGCGGGGCTACTCCAAGAGACCCAGTACTTC; CDR3 protein: CASSESIAGLLQETQYF
D gene: -; V gene: TRBV14; clone size: -; J gene: TRBJ2-1; CDR3 DNA: TGTGCCAGCAGCCTCGGGGAGGTCCACCCAACGAATAATGAGCAGTTCTTC; CDR3 protein: CASSLGEVHPTNNEQFF
D gene: TRBD2; V gene: TRBV5-1; clone size: -; J gene: TRBJ2-1; CDR3 DNA: TGCGCCAGCAGCTATGAGGGACTAGCTTACTACAATGAGCAGTTCTTC; CDR3 protein: CASSYEGLAYYNEQFF
D gene: -; V gene: TRBV6-6; clone size: many; J gene: TRBJ1-2; CDR3 DNA: TGTGCCAGCAGTTACGAGACTGCAACTAGAAGCTACACCTTC; CDR3 protein: CASSYETATRSYTF
D gene: -; V gene: TRBV14; clone size: few; J gene: TRBJ2-1; CDR3 DNA: TGTGCCAGCAGTTCTCTTATAAACAGGGACACCTACAATGAGCAGTTCTTC; CDR3 protein: CASSSLINRDTYNEQFF
D gene: TRBD1; V gene: TRBV7-6; clone size: many; J gene: TRBJ2-7; CDR3 DNA: TGTGCCAGCAGCCCCGGACAGGGTTCCTACAGCCAGCAGTACTTC; CDR3 protein: CASSPGQGSYSQQYF
D gene: -; V gene: TRBV9; clone size: -; J gene: TRBJ1-2; CDR3 DNA: TGTGCCAGCAGCGTAGTAGGGAACTATGGCTACACCTTC; CDR3 protein: CASSVVGNYGYTF
D gene: TRBD1; V gene: TRBV29-1; clone size: -; J gene: TRBJ2-5; CDR3 DNA: TGCAGCGTTGAGGACAGGGGGACCCAGTACTTC; CDR3 protein: CSVEDRGTQYF
D gene: TRBD2; V gene: TRBV9; clone size: few; J gene: TRBJ2-5; CDR3 DNA: TGTGCCAGCAGCGTAGGGACTAGGGGCCGAGAGACCCAGTACTTC; CDR3 protein: CASSVGTRGRETQYF
D gene: TRBD2; V gene: TRBV12-3/TRBV12-4; clone size: many; J gene: TRBJ2-5; CDR3 DNA: TGTGCCAGCGGCGGACTAGCGGCCCAAGAGACCCAGTACTTC; CDR3 protein: CASGGLAAQETQYF
D gene: TRBD1; V gene: TRBV29-1; clone size: -; J gene: TRBJ1-2; CDR3 DNA: TGCAGCGTCCCCGGGACAGGGGGACTTAACTATGGCTACACCTTC; CDR3 protein: CSVPGTGGLNYGYTF
D gene: TRBD1; V gene: TRBV5-6; clone size: -; J gene: TRBJ2-5; CDR3 DNA: TGTGCCAGCAGCTCTCTCCGGGACAGGGGGCTCTCTGAGACCCAGTACTTC; CDR3 protein: CASSSLRDRGLSETQYF
D gene: -; V gene: TRBV11-2; clone size: many; J gene: TRBJ2-7; CDR3 DNA: TGTGCCAGCAGCTTAGCCCCCAGGGACGGTGGGGAGCAGTACTTC; CDR3 protein: CASSLAPRDGGEQYF